The TCR beta chain described here comes from a study of CD8+ T cells in alopecia areata. Study summary: Severity scoring for treated patients was based on the percentage of affected scalp area. Study-level points and caveats: Persistence during tofacitinib was seen for many expanded lesional clones in scalp and blood. Scalp lesions, especially in alopecia totalis/universalis, had higher clonality than normal scalp.

RNA extraction was followed by reverse transcription into cDNA, which acted as the sequencing template. Some clones are missing from TCRdb's copy, which holds only in-frame ones; the method was immunoSEQ multiplex PCR. The sample lists about 220,000 clones, about 57% occurring once. Specified treatment: oral pan-JAK inhibitor, 5-10 mg twice daily. V lost 4 bases and J lost 5, with 12 bases in between. This CDR3 comprises 14 residues. Germline-derived CDR1 and CDR2 are MNHNY and SVGAGI (reference sequence). Only a few counts were recorded for this clone. Its specificity is not known. The receptor's source is a human donor with alopecia areata. The source material was CD4+ T cells sorted from blood, sampled at week 4, from a patient treated with tofacitinib. The rearrangement uses TRBV6-6 and TRBJ1-5; no reliable D call. The CDR3 spells CASSLGVRHQPQHF. The DNA for the CDR3 is TGTGCCAGCAGTTTGGGAGTACGTCATCAGCCCCAGCATTTT.